What follows are 31 T cell receptor beta chains derived from one specimen sequenced in a study of blood T cell repertoires in COVID-19. Assay: immunoSEQ multiplex PCR; the TCRdb copy retains only in-frame clones and omits some. The repertoire holds roughly 300,000 clones, with 83% as singletons. Sample: peripheral blood. The source of these receptors is a woman aged 45-65 years who had recovered from COVID-19.

The gene calls are TRBV28 and TRBJ2-7, with 13 bases aligning to TRBD2. CDR1 and CDR2 from the germline V gene are MDHEN and SYDVKM. Trimming removed 5 bases from V and 4 bases from J; junction bases left unmatched: 14. The CDR3 consists of 18 residues. In nucleotides, the CDR3 is TGTGCCAGCAGTCCGGGCGGGGGGACTAGCGGGATCCCTTACGAGCAGTACTTC. It specifies CASSPGGGTSGIPYEQYF. Drawing the rest from reference TRBV28 and TRBJ2-7, the complete variable domain is DVKVTQSSRYLVKRTGEKVFLECVQDMDHENMFWYRQDPGLGLRLIYFSYDVKMKEKGDIPEGYSVSREKKERFSLILESASTNQTSMYLCASSPGGGTSGIPYEQYFGPGTRLTVT.

CDR3 residues: CASSQGGGSNEKLFF. The CDR3 bases are TGCGCCAGCAGCCAGGGCGGAGGGTCTAATGAAAAACTGTTTTTT. The chain has TRBV4-3 and TRBJ1-4; D is uncertain. Germline CDR1 LGHNA, CDR2 YSLEER. V was cut by 3 bases and J by 3 bases, with 11 bases left in between. This CDR3 contains 15 residues.

The rearrangement joins TRBV6-6 to TRBJ2-5, with TRBD2 matching 9 bases. With 6 bases clipped from V and 2 bases from J, the junction kept 7 bases outside the gene matches. The CDR3 length is 15 residues. Per germline, CDR1 MNHNY and CDR2 SVGAGI (reference sequence). CDR3 nucleotide sequence: TGTGCCAGCAGCTTAACTAGCGGGCCTCAAGAGACCCAGTACTTC. Residues: CASSLTSGPQETQYF.

The chain has TRBV3-1 (or the pseudogene TRBV3-2) and TRBJ2-7, with TRBD2 as a possible D gene (5 bases). Per the germline V gene, CDR1 is LGHDT and CDR2 is YNNKEL (reference sequence). CDR3 length: 14 residues. Trimming removed 1 base from V and 1 base from J, with 8 bases in between. The CDR3 loop is CASSQGLTSYEQYF. CDR3 sequence (DNA): TGTGCCAGCAGCCAAGGACTAACTTCCTACGAGCAGTACTTC.

The J gene is TRBJ2-7, the V gene TRBV18, with D possibly being TRBD1 (5 bases). CDR3 length equals 15 residues. Germline assignment: CDR1 KGHSH and CDR2 LQKENI. With 2 bases removed from V and 3 bases from J, the gap between germline ends came to 14 bases. CDR3 nucleotide sequence: TGTGCCAGCTCACCAGGGGCCGCTAGGAACTACGAGCAGTACTTC. Protein sequence: CASSPGAARNYEQYF.

Ten or more counts support this clone. This chain uses TRBV27 with TRBJ1-2; 9 nucleotides line up with TRBD1. V trimming: 6 bases; J trimming: 7 bases; junction bases outside the gene matches: 9. CDR1 is MNHEY, CDR2 SMNVEV, per germline (reference sequence). The CDR3 is made up of 14 amino acids. The CDR3 spells CASRAGQGMGGYTF. The CDR3 coding sequence is TGTGCCAGCAGAGCTGGACAGGGGATGGGTGGCTACACCTTC.

This clone was recorded a few times. V usage is TRBV12-5 and J usage is TRBJ2-5, with D possibly TRBD1 on 5 matching bases. Trimming took off 6 bases at V and 3 bases at J, with 11 bases between the two ends. The CDR3 has 13 amino acids. CDR1 is LGHNT and CDR2 is FRNRAP in the germline V gene. CDR3 in amino acids: CASGFDREETQYF. The CDR3 DNA is TGTGCTAGTGGCTTTGACAGAGAAGAGACCCAGTACTTC.

The chain uses TRBV7-8 and TRBJ2-7, with 8 bases that match TRBD1. The CDR3 totals 15 residues. Trimming cost V 6 bases and J 5 bases; bases outside gene matches: 12. From germline, CDR1 is SGHVS and CDR2 FQNEAQ. CDR3 coding DNA: TGTGCCAGCAGAACCAGGGGGCGCCTTATCGACGAGCAGTACTTC. Its translation is CASRTRGRLIDEQYF.

The chain carries TRBV6-5 and TRBJ2-7; 10 bases fit TRBD1. CDR3 length: 16 residues. Trimming removed 2 bases from V and 3 bases from J; junction bases left unmatched: 7. Germline V gives CDR1 MNHEY, CDR2 SVGAGI. This chain's CDR3 is CASSYLPGQGLYEQYF. The CDR3 coding sequence is TGTGCCAGCAGTTACCTCCCGGGACAGGGGCTCTACGAGCAGTACTTC.

J is TRBJ2-1 and V is TRBV27, with TRBD1 matching 9 bases. The CDR3 sequence is 15 residues long. Germline CDR1 reads MNHEY; CDR2 reads SMNVEV (reference sequence). The junction had 9 bases not matched to a gene; V was cut back by 5 bases and J by 7 bases. Here the CDR3 reads CASSILQGAPNEQFF. The CDR3 bases are TGTGCCAGCAGTATTTTACAGGGGGCCCCGAATGAGCAGTTCTTC.

This clone appeared once. This chain links TRBV19 with TRBJ2-7, with 9 bases that match TRBD1. From germline, CDR1 is LNHDA and CDR2 SQIVND (reference sequence). This CDR3 has 15 amino acids. The V and J ends lost 6 bases and 5 bases, in that order; junction bases with no gene match: 11. CDR3 sequence: CASSELTGGSHEQYF. The CDR3 DNA sequence: TGTGCCAGTAGCGAATTGACAGGGGGTTCCCACGAGCAGTACTTC.

This clone was seen a single time. The chain combines TRBV19 with TRBJ1-5; TRBD1 matches at 8 bases. Germline V gene sequence: CDR1 LNHDA, CDR2 SQIVND (reference sequence). Trimming removed 4 bases from V and 4 bases from J; junction bases left unmatched: 9. This CDR3 contains 16 residues. The CDR3 nucleotides are TGTGCCAGTAGTACATCCGGGACAGGCCTAAATCAGCCCCAGCATTTT. This codes for CASSTSGTGLNQPQHF.

This chain links TRBV28 with TRBJ2-5, with a possible D match to TRBD1 (6 bases). This CDR3 is 14 amino acids long. Trimming removed 6 bases at V and 5 bases at J, with 16 bases between. Germline CDR1 MDHEN, CDR2 SYDVKM. CDR3 amino acids: CASRKDRTLETQYF. DNA for the CDR3: TGTGCCAGCAGAAAAGACAGGACATTGGAGACCCAGTACTTC.

The CDR3 DNA follows: TGTGCCAGCAGCTTCGGACTAGCGGGCTCCTACGAGCAGTACTTC. The encoded protein is CASSFGLAGSYEQYF. J is TRBJ2-7 and V is TRBV7-8; 11 bases line up with TRBD2. V shed 3 bases and J 0 bases; nucleotides not matched to a gene: 1. The CDR3 has 15 residues. Per germline, CDR1 SGHVS and CDR2 FQNEAQ. The full variable domain, rest sourced from reference TRBV7-8 and TRBJ2-7, is GAGVSQSPRYKVAKRGQDVALRCDPISGHVSLFWYQQALGQGPEFLTYFQNEAQLDKSGLPSDRFFAERPEGSVSTLKIQRTQQEDSAVYLCASSFGLAGSYEQYFGPGTRLTVT.

The chain employs TRBV6-6 and TRBJ2-3; 7 nucleotides match TRBD2. This CDR3 spans 15 amino acids. V lost 6 bases, J lost 1 base, and 7 bases stayed unmatched. CDR1 is MNHNY, CDR2 SVGAGI, per germline (reference sequence). CDR3 amino acids: CASRGEGRGTDTQYF. CDR3 nucleotides: TGTGCCAGCAGGGGGGAGGGCCGGGGCACAGATACGCAGTATTTT.

V and J are TRBV6-6 and TRBJ1-1; D unclear. CDR3 size: 13 residues. Per the germline V gene, CDR1 is MNHNY and CDR2 is SVGAGI (reference sequence). V was clipped by 4 bases and J by 3 bases, with 9 bases between them. The CDR3 DNA follows: TGTGCCAGCAGTTTTCAGGCTTACACTGAAGCTTTCTTT. It specifies CASSFQAYTEAFF.

The chain is built from TRBV6-5 and TRBJ1-2; the D is unclear. CDR3 length: 13 residues. The V gene lost 9 bases and the J gene lost 1 base, with 12 bases spanning the gap. Germline CDR1 reads MNHEY; CDR2 reads SVGAGI. The CDR3 here is CASQLINNYGYTF. DNA for the CDR3: TGTGCCAGTCAACTCATTAATAACTATGGCTACACCTTC.

This CDR3 is CASSLQGAVYEQYF. CDR3 bases: TGTGCCAGCAGTCTTCAGGGGGCGGTCTACGAGCAGTACTTC. The J gene is TRBJ2-7, the V gene TRBV25-1, with 8 bases matching TRBD1. This CDR3 has 14 residues. The trim removed 5 bases at V and 3 bases at J, leaving 6 bases unmatched. Germline V CDR1 and CDR2: MGHDK, SYGVNS.

This clone was seen just once. The chain is built from TRBV28 and TRBJ2-2; TRBD1 aligns across 8 bases. CDR1 is MDHEN and CDR2 is SYDVKM in the germline V gene. The V gene end was trimmed by 6 bases and the J gene end by 5 bases; junction bases not matched to a gene: 8. CDR3 length: 15 amino acids. The CDR3, as DNA: TGTGCCAGCAGATTACAGGGGGTTGGAACCGGGGAGCTGTTTTTT. Protein sequence: CASRLQGVGTGELFF.

V gene TRBV7-2 combines with J gene TRBJ2-5; TRBD2 matches 9 bases. Germline CDR1 is SGHTA and CDR2 is FQGNSA. V was pared by 5 bases and J by 6 bases, with 7 bases of the junction left unmatched. This CDR3 region has 14 residues. The CDR3 sequence: CASSPSGGTKTQYF. As DNA, the CDR3 is TGTGCCAGCAGCCCCAGCGGGGGGACGAAGACCCAGTACTTC.

The genes are TRBV3-1 (or the pseudogene TRBV3-2) and TRBJ1-5; no reliable D call. The CDR3 covers 16 residues. V lost 1 base and J lost 3, with 13 bases in between. Germline CDR1 LGHDT, CDR2 YNNKEL (reference sequence). This CDR3 is CASSQGAPGPNQPQHF. CDR3 sequence (DNA): TGTGCCAGCAGCCAAGGCGCGCCAGGCCCCAATCAGCCCCAGCATTTT.

The CDR3 nucleotides are TGTGCCAGTAGTTCCTCGCAGCCAGACTGGGAGACCCAGTACTTC. This translates into CASSSSQPDWETQYF. The V gene is TRBV19, the J gene TRBJ2-5; D unclear. CDR1 is LNHDA and CDR2 is SQIVND in the germline V gene (reference sequence). V shed 5 bases and J shed 5 bases, with 18 bases lying between them. There are 15 residues in the CDR3.

The chain couples TRBV2 to TRBJ1-4; 8 bases agree with TRBD1. Germline V CDR1 and CDR2: SNHLY, FYNNEI. The junction had 10 bases not matched to a gene; V was cut back by 5 bases and J by 11 bases. The CDR3 sequence is 14 residues long. The CDR3, as DNA: TGTGCCAGCAGTCCCCAGGACAGGGCGACTAAACTGTTTTTT. Amino acids: CASSPQDRATKLFF.

The chain employs TRBV2 and TRBJ2-1; 7 positions match TRBD1. V lost 7 bases, J lost 10 bases, and 7 bases stayed unmatched. The CDR3 covers 12 residues. Germline V gene data show CDR1 as SNHLY and CDR2 as FYNNEI. CDR3 sequence (DNA): TGTGCCAGCATCAGAAGAGGGGGCGAGCAGTTCTTC. Residues: CASIRRGGEQFF.

The chain recombines TRBV19 with TRBJ1-1; D is uncertain. Germline assignment: CDR1 LNHDA and CDR2 SQIVND (reference sequence). The CDR3 runs to 13 residues. V lost 5 bases, J lost 0 bases, and 7 bases lay in between. The DNA for the CDR3 is TGTGCCAGTAGTTCGGGGATGAACACTGAAGCTTTCTTT. The encoded protein is CASSSGMNTEAFF.

The chain uses TRBV7-2 and TRBJ2-1; 13 bases match TRBD2. This CDR3 region has 15 residues. The germline V gene has CDR1 SGHTA and CDR2 FQGNSA. Losses at the gene ends were 6 bases for V and 7 bases for J; bases not matched to a gene: 6. The CDR3: CASRETSGRRNEQFF. CDR3 bases: TGTGCCAGCAGAGAGACTAGCGGGAGGAGGAATGAGCAGTTCTTC. The whole variable domain, filled in from reference TRBV7-2 and TRBJ2-1, reads GAGVSQSPSNKVTEKGKDVELRCDPISGHTALYWYRQSLGQGLEFLIYFQGNSAPDKSGLPSDRFSAERTGGSVSTLTIQRTQQEDSAVYLCASRETSGRRNEQFFGPGTRLTVL.

This clone appeared a few times. The CDR3 nucleotides are TGTGCCAGCAGCTCGCAGGGGTATAGCAATCAGCCCCAGCATTTT. Translating gives CASSSQGYSNQPQHF. This chain uses TRBV7-2 with TRBJ1-5; possibly TRBD1 for D (6 bases). Germline V gene sequence: CDR1 SGHTA, CDR2 FQGNSA. The CDR3 is 15 residues long. V lost 4 bases and J 0 bases, leaving 10 bases between the germline ends.

The chain employs TRBV7-2 and TRBJ1-6; 7 bases agree with TRBD1. Looked up from germline, CDR1 is SGHTA and CDR2 is FQGNSA. The CDR3 is 14 amino acids. The junction had 4 bases not matched to a gene; V was cut back by 1 base and J by 10 bases. Here the CDR3 DNA reads TGTGCCAGCAGCTTAGTCCAGGGGGGATCACCCCTCCACTTT. Translated, it gives CASSLVQGGSPLHF.

The chain combines TRBV4-2 with TRBJ2-3; 10 nucleotides match TRBD2. The germline V gene has CDR1 LGHNA and CDR2 YNFKEQ. CDR3 length: 17 residues. V trimming: 0 bases; J trimming: 2 bases; junction bases outside the gene matches: 5. The CDR3 sequence: CASSQESGGAPTDTQYF. For the CDR3, the DNA is TGTGCCAGCAGCCAAGAAAGCGGGGGGGCCCCCACAGATACGCAGTATTTT.

This rearrangement joins TRBV6-5 to TRBJ2-3; 7 positions agree with TRBD2. This CDR3 comprises 14 residues. Germline values: CDR1 MNHEY, CDR2 SVGAGI. V gave up 5 bases and J gave up 6 bases; unmatched junction bases: 8. The CDR3 sequence: CASSRRGVRDTQYF. The DNA of the CDR3 is TGTGCCAGCAGTCGACGGGGGGTCCGGGATACGCAGTATTTT.

The V and J genes are TRBV15 and TRBJ1-5; no clear D gene. Trimming took 4 bases from V and 1 from J, leaving 14 bases between them. CDR1 LNHNV and CDR2 YYDKDF come from the germline V gene (reference sequence). There are 16 residues in the CDR3. Written as DNA, the CDR3 is TGTGCCACCAGCAAGGCACCCGTCGGGAGCAATCAGCCCCAGCATTTT. It specifies CATSKAPVGSNQPQHF.